This is a list of T cell receptor beta chains from one sample in a study of T cells after yellow fever vaccination. Via MiXCR, TCRdb re-called the 5' RACE reads, giving one row per CDR3 protein. The sample carries tens of thousands of distinct CDR3 sequences, about 6.6% recorded once. Sequenced material: CD8+ T cells sorted from PBMCs, taken less than 6 days after the first yellow fever vaccination. These receptors were taken from a man aged 18 to 30 who received the YFV17D yellow fever vaccine. Each CDR3 is given with its conserved first and last residue. The D gene is left open where the match is weak. Expanded clones are given a class, and other clones once, few, many or no size at all.

J gene,clone size,V gene,D gene,CDR3 DNA,CDR3 protein
TRBJ2-2,few,TRBV10-3,.,TGTGCCTTCAGTTTTCCCGGGGGGGACAGGGCGTCCACCGGGGAGCTGTTTTTT,CAFSFPGGDRASTGELFF
TRBJ1-5,.,TRBV7-2,.,TGTGCCAGCAGCTTAGGTTACGGGCAGCCCCAGCATTTT,CASSLGYGQPQHF
TRBJ2-1,.,TRBV4-1,TRBD1,TGCGCCAGCAGCCAAGCAGGGGGCACCTACAATGAGCACTTCTTC,CASSQAGGTYNEHFF
TRBJ2-1,.,TRBV9,.,TGTGCCAGCAGCGGCTCAGGGATCTCCTACAATGAGCAGTTCTTC,CASSGSGISYNEQFF
TRBJ1-2,few,TRBV7-3,.,TGTGCCAGCAGCTCCACAGTAGGGGCTGATGGCTACACCTTC,CASSSTVGADGYTF
TRBJ1-5,many,TRBV7-9,.,TGTGCCAGCAGCGGGAACGGGTATAGCAATCAGCCCCAGCATTTT,CASSGNGYSNQPQHF
TRBJ2-2,many,TRBV12-3/TRBV12-4,.,TGTGCCAGCAGTTCCGGAGGAGGCCCACCTACCGGGGAGCTGTTTTTT,CASSSGGGPPTGELFF
TRBJ2-3,.,TRBV9,TRBD2,TGTGCCAGCAGCGCCACAACCGGGACTAGCGGGACGGCGTGGACGCAGTATTTT,CASSATTGTSGTAWTQYF
TRBJ2-2,many,TRBV7-9,.,TGTGCCAGCAGCCCAGATACTAGCCCCGGGGAGCTGTTTTTT,CASSPDTSPGELFF
TRBJ2-7,many,TRBV3-1,.,TGTGCCAGCAGCGCGGACAGATACGAGCAGTACTTC,CASSADRYEQYF
TRBJ2-7,.,TRBV6-1,.,TGTGCCAGCACGGATCCCTTTTACGAGCAGTACTTC,CASTDPFYEQYF
TRBJ2-3,.,TRBV28,TRBD2,TGTGCCAGCAGTTCCCTGGCTAGCGGGAGCACAGATACGCAGTATTTT,CASSSLASGSTDTQYF
TRBJ2-1,many,TRBV7-2,.,TGTGCCAGCAGCTTCGGGTTAAGGGGGGCAGGGGCCGATGAGCAGTTCTTC,CASSFGLRGAGADEQFF